Presented here are 7 T cell receptor beta chains from one specimen sequenced in a study of PD-L1 blockade in urothelial cancer. The time point here: pretreatment peripheral blood. Only in-frame clones appear in the TCRdb table, and some are missing; sequencing was by immunoSEQ multiplex PCR. The data show 70,000 or so clones, with approximately 87% seen just once and approximately 4.5% held by the top ten. Material: PBMCs, obtained around atezolizumab (anti-PD-L1) treatment. The receptors originated from a man in his 70s with urothelial cancer.

In its sample, this clone was seen once. The CDR3, as DNA: TGTGCCATCAGTGAGTCAAGTATAGGGACTAGCGGGCGGGAGCTGTTTTTT. It translates to CAISESSIGTSGRELFF. The J gene is TRBJ2-2, the V gene TRBV10-3; the match to TRBD2 covers 12 bases. The length of the CDR3 is 17 residues. The V segment lost 0 bases and the J segment 9 bases; nucleotides outside the gene matches: 8. Germline lookup yields CDR1 ENHRY and CDR2 SYGVKD.

The chain combines TRBV2 with TRBJ2-2; perhaps TRBD2 as D (5 bases). This CDR3 region has 14 residues. Germline assignment: CDR1 SNHLY and CDR2 FYNNEI. Trimming shortened V by 6 bases and J by 0 bases, and 8 bases separated the two germline ends. This CDR3 is CASSWRPNTGELFF. The DNA for the CDR3 is TGTGCCAGCAGCTGGAGGCCGAACACCGGGGAGCTGTTTTTT.

The chain joins TRBV5-1 to TRBJ2-3; 13 positions agree with TRBD2. J gave up 9 bases and V 4 bases, and 8 bases lay outside the gene matches. Germline V gene lookup returns CDR1 SGHRS and CDR2 YFSETQ. This CDR3 has 15 residues. The chain's CDR3 is CASSPLAGGPETQYF. CDR3 DNA sequence: TGCGCCAGCAGCCCACTAGCGGGAGGGCCGGAGACGCAGTATTTT.

This chain links TRBV4-2 with TRBJ2-2, with D perhaps matching TRBD2 (7 bases). Germline-derived CDR1 and CDR2 are LGHNA and YNFKEQ. Trimming cost V 6 bases and J 3 bases, with 14 bases left between them. The CDR3 is 15 amino acids. DNA for the CDR3: TGTGCCAGCAGGTGGGGAGGGGGGGACACCGGGGAGCTGTTTTTT. Protein product: CASRWGGGDTGELFF.

This clone was recorded once. V and J are TRBV29-1 and TRBJ1-2, with 10 positions matching TRBD1. The V segment lost 7 bases and the J segment 7 bases; nucleotides outside the gene matches: 3. Germline values: CDR1 SQVTM, CDR2 ANQGSEA. The CDR3 loop spans 11 amino acids. As DNA, the CDR3 is TGCAGCGCCCGGACAGGGGGTGGCTACACCTTC. As protein: CSARTGGGYTF.

The rearrangement links TRBV5-1 to TRBJ2-1; 7 nucleotides agree with TRBD1. With 3 bases clipped from V and 6 bases from J, the junction kept 15 bases outside the gene matches. This CDR3 contains 17 residues. The germline gives CDR1 SGHRS, CDR2 YFSETQ. This CDR3 reads CASSSTFPGQLGNEQFF. In DNA, the CDR3 is TGCGCCAGCAGCTCGACCTTTCCGGGACAGCTGGGCAATGAGCAGTTCTTC.

CDR3 residues: CASSLEGGNSGANVLTF. The CDR3 DNA reads TGTGCCAGCAGCTTAGAAGGGGGTAACTCTGGGGCCAACGTCCTGACTTTC. This sequence joins TRBV7-8 and TRBJ2-6; D may be TRBD1 (6 bases). The V gene's germline CDR1 is SGHVS and CDR2 FQNEAQ. CDR3 length: 17 amino acids. The ends were cut back, 1 base at V and 0 bases at J, with 10 bases in the middle.